The 18 T cell receptor beta chains below come from one sample, sequenced in a study of CD8 T cells in ankylosing spondylitis. Findings and limits, study-wide: Characteristic, it appeared, of ankylosing spondylitis blood was a TCR beta motif of eight highly homologous variants.

One entry per CDR3 protein, called by TCRdb with MiXCR from the 5' RACE reads. Among roughly 370,000 distinct CDR3 sequences, 20% to 25% were seen once, and the ten largest hold about 15%. Their specific antigens are unknown. Sequencing input: blood, either unsorted or a sorted T cell fraction (not recorded which). These receptor sequences come from a male donor with ankylosing spondylitis.

This clonotype has more than one count but fewer than ten. CDR3 nucleotides: TGCGCCAGCAGCAGGAGCGGGGATTACGAGCAGTACTTC. Protein product: CASSRSGDYEQYF. The chain uses TRBV4-1 and TRBJ2-7; 7 bases map to TRBD2. Unmatched junction bases numbered 5, after V lost 5 bases and J lost 4 bases. Germline assignment: CDR1 MGHRA and CDR2 YSYEKL. The CDR3 spans 13 residues.

The rearrangement joins TRBV5-1 to TRBJ2-7; D perhaps matches TRBD2 (5 bases). Germline CDR1 reads SGHRS; CDR2 reads YFSETQ. V was cut by 6 bases and J by 4 bases, with 14 bases left in between. The length of the CDR3 is 13 residues. CDR3 loop: CASTVSRGYEQYF. The CDR3 nucleotides read TGCGCCAGCACGGTCTCTCGGGGTTACGAGCAGTACTTC.

This clonotype has a handful of counts. This chain connects TRBV6-2 or TRBV6-3 to TRBJ1-2; TRBD1 is a possible D gene (5 bases). Between the trimmed V and J ends, which lost 5 bases and 6 bases, there was a span of 16 bases. The CDR3 extends over 14 amino acids. The germline V gene has CDR1 MNHEY and CDR2 SVGEGT. CDR3 coding DNA: TGTGCCAGCAGTGGAAACAGGCCACAGGATGGCTACACCTTC. Translation gives CASSGNRPQDGYTF.

The chain carries TRBV10-3 and TRBJ2-1, with a weak D call TRBD2 (6 bases). CDR3 length: 16 residues. Trimming cost V 5 bases and J 4 bases, with 18 bases left between them. Germline CDR1 is ENHRY and CDR2 is SYGVKD. The CDR3 sequence: CAISPSTGAQYNEQFF. CDR3 nucleotide sequence: TGTGCCATCAGTCCCTCGACGGGAGCTCAATACAATGAGCAGTTCTTC.

This clonotype came up a few times. V and J are TRBV20-1 and TRBJ2-7; weak D call: TRBD1 (6 bases). Germline-derived CDR1 and CDR2 are DFQATT and SNEGSKA (reference sequence). This CDR3 contains 15 residues. V lost 1 base to trimming and J lost 4 bases, with 17 bases between them. The CDR3 protein is CSARGYRDKLYEQYF. The CDR3 DNA sequence: TGCAGTGCTAGAGGCTATCGGGACAAGCTTTACGAGCAGTACTTC.

This chain joins TRBV7-8 and TRBJ2-7; 7 bases fit TRBD2. Per the germline V gene, CDR1 is SGHVS and CDR2 is FQNEAQ. This CDR3 contains 15 residues. DNA for the CDR3: TGTGAGTCACTAGCGCCTAGAAAAAGCTCCTACGAGCAGTACTTC. Translating gives CESLAPRKSSYEQYF.

The CDR3 protein is CASSFVGTEAFF. In DNA form, the CDR3 reads TGTGCCAGCAGTTTTGTGGGAACTGAAGCTTTCTTT. The J gene is TRBJ1-1, the V gene TRBV6-6; the D is unclear. The germline gives CDR1 MNHNY, CDR2 SVGAGI (reference sequence). This CDR3 is 12 amino acids long. V shed 4 bases and J shed 5 bases, with 8 bases lying between them.

In this sample, this clonotype turned up once. The chain uses TRBV6-2 or TRBV6-3 and TRBJ2-6; 9 bases map to TRBD1. CDR1 is MNHEY, CDR2 SVGEGT, per germline. There are 21 residues in the CDR3. Germline trimming cut 2 bases from V and 2 bases from J; bases unmatched to any gene: 16. The CDR3: CASSYPGQGNWESAGANVLTF. Written as DNA, the CDR3 is TGTGCCAGCAGTTACCCGGGACAGGGAAATTGGGAATCGGCTGGGGCCAACGTCCTGACTTTC.

The chain carries TRBV10-1 and TRBJ2-3, with 7 bases that match TRBD2. CDR3 length: 13 residues. V shed 4 bases, J shed 5 bases, and the junction held 3 bases outside the gene matches. CDR1 is WNHNN, CDR2 SYGVQD, per germline (reference sequence). CDR3 in DNA: TGCGCCAGCAGTGGACTAGCAGGAGATACGCAGTATTTT. Encoded protein: CASSGLAGDTQYF.

V gene TRBV25-1 combines with J gene TRBJ1-2; D possibly corresponds to TRBD1 (5 bases). V was trimmed by 1 base and J by 4 bases, leaving 13 bases between them. The CDR3 runs 15 residues. Germline assignment: CDR1 MGHDK and CDR2 SYGVNS. The CDR3 region is CASSESDIPPYGYTF. The CDR3 DNA reads TGTGCCAGCAGTGAATCGGACATCCCACCCTATGGCTACACCTTC.

In its sample, this clonotype was seen a few times. The V and J genes are TRBV5-1 and TRBJ2-7; TRBD2 matches at 7 bases. The junction had 9 bases not matched to a gene; V was cut back by 4 bases and J by 2 bases. Germline CDR1 reads SGHRS; CDR2 reads YFSETQ. CDR3 length: 15 amino acids. Here the CDR3 reads CASSEGTKRTYEQYF. CDR3 DNA: TGCGCCAGCAGCGAAGGGACTAAGAGAACCTACGAGCAGTACTTC.

This clonotype was observed a few times. The chain carries TRBV20-1 and TRBJ2-1; 12 bases are a match to TRBD2. The CDR3 runs 16 residues. CDR1 and CDR2 from the germline V gene are DFQATT and SNEGSKA (reference sequence). V dropped 4 bases and J dropped 8; count of bases not matched to a gene: 12. CDR3 sequence reads: CSATPLAGGWVDEQFF. As DNA, the CDR3 is TGCAGTGCTACTCCCCTAGCGGGAGGGTGGGTAGATGAGCAGTTCTTC.

This clonotype was detected only a few times. This chain joins TRBV5-6 and TRBJ2-3; D may be TRBD2 (5 bases). This CDR3 comprises 16 residues. Germline V gene sequence: CDR1 SGHDT, CDR2 YYEEEE. Trimming stripped 4 bases from V and 0 bases from J, with 15 bases between. This CDR3 reads CASSPGGKRSTDTQYF. CDR3 DNA sequence: TGTGCCAGCAGCCCAGGAGGTAAACGTAGCACAGATACGCAGTATTTT.

This clonotype has at least ten counts. The rearrangement links TRBV7-2 to TRBJ1-1; tentatively, D is TRBD1 (5 bases). The V gene's germline CDR1 is SGHTA and CDR2 FQGNSA. V lost 0 bases, J lost 7 bases, and 15 bases lay in between. The length of the CDR3 is 15 residues. The CDR3 reads CASSLAGGVYDEAFF. For the CDR3, the DNA is TGTGCCAGCAGCTTAGCGGGAGGGGTCTACGATGAAGCTTTCTTT.

This clonotype was counted between two and nine times. The chain uses TRBV29-1 and TRBJ2-2, with TRBD1 as a possible D gene (6 bases). With 1 base removed from V and 5 bases from J, the gap between germline ends came to 8 bases. Per germline, CDR1 SQVTM and CDR2 ANQGSEA. CDR3 length: 13 residues. CDR3 protein: CSVEVTGTGELFF. DNA of the CDR3: TGCAGCGTTGAAGTGACAGGAACCGGGGAGCTGTTTTTT.

The chain uses TRBV20-1 and TRBJ2-1, with D tentatively TRBD2 (5 bases). The ends were cut back, 1 base at V and 4 bases at J, with 11 bases in the middle. CDR1 and CDR2 from the germline V gene are DFQATT and SNEGSKA (reference sequence). The CDR3 contains 14 residues. The chain's CDR3 is CSARAPGKYNEQFF. Here the CDR3 DNA reads TGCAGTGCTAGAGCCCCCGGGAAGTACAATGAGCAGTTCTTC.

This clonotype was seen a handful of times. The chain couples TRBV7-2 to TRBJ2-1, with D possibly matching TRBD2 (6 bases). Trimming removed 2 bases from V and 4 bases from J, with 9 bases in between. From germline, CDR1 is SGHTA and CDR2 FQGNSA. This CDR3 has 14 amino acids. Here the CDR3 DNA reads TGTGCCAGCAGCTTATTGCGGGGATACAATGAGCAGTTCTTC. It specifies CASSLLRGYNEQFF.

This chain uses TRBV10-3 with TRBJ2-7; D may be TRBD2 (6 bases). The V end was cut by 2 bases, the J end by 5 bases, with 16 bases between. CDR1 and CDR2 from the germline V gene are ENHRY and SYGVKD. CDR3 size: 15 residues. The CDR3 protein is CAISELPGRFHEQYF. The CDR3 nucleotides read TGTGCCATCAGTGAGCTGCCAGGGAGGTTCCACGAGCAGTACTTC.